This T cell receptor (beta chain) was recovered during a study of identical twins (TCRdb year 2016). Concerning the study at large: TCR alpha and beta repertoires from monozygotic twins, unrelated adults of various ages and cord blood were deep-sequenced to test whether fetal clonotypes persist. To rule out contamination, replicate twin experiments were performed at different times with different library preparation protocols.

Study-level results and caveats: Recombination models systematically underestimated out-of-frame TCR alpha sharing in monozygotic twins but agreed with sharing between unrelated individuals. Abundant cord blood beta clonotypes had fewer insertions, young adult naive repertoires showed a similar but weaker trend, and memory repertoires showed no such trend. Because the same donors could not be followed over many years, the conclusions depended on cross-sectional statistical analysis. In beta out-of-frame sequences, excess twin sharing was weaker, because having fewer shared sequences lowered the signal-to-noise ratio. Compared with coincidental sharing between unrelated individuals, out-of-frame TCR alpha sequences shared between twins had an excess of sequences with low generation probability. Zero-insertion analyses could be partly confounded by invariant T cells such as MAIT and iNKT, although diverse VJ usage argued against such confounding for most clonotypes.

About this clonotype itself: The clone's antigen remains unknown. No much larger clone exists at a distance of one base, and base qualities are not known.

Libraries were made using 5' RACE. The sequencer listed for this sample is Illumina HiSeq 2000. Template switching introduced a universal primer binding site; the final cDNA contained a unique molecular identifier, enabling accurate counting of TCR cDNA molecules. Specific primers in the conserved constant-segment region were used to synthesize first-strand cDNA for TCR alpha and beta chains. To control for contamination, every cDNA library carried two barcodes: a SMART-Mk sample barcode plus Illumina barcodes. TruSeq adapter sequences along with Illumina sample barcodes were introduced in two successive PCR steps. Sequencing of the TCR alpha and beta cDNA libraries was done on the Illumina HiSeq platform using custom primers. For the original study's pipeline: Unique molecular identifiers were extracted from raw reads with MiGEC, and CDR3 positions were determined with MiXCR. Recombination models were inferred per individual with the repgenHMM and IGoR tools using an EM algorithm. The analysis of shared clonotypes was done with the tcR package in R, with sharing normalized by the product of cloneset sizes. To study raw recombination without the effects of thymic and clonal selection, out-of-frame nonproductive sequences were analyzed. TCRdb applied fastp at Q25 and MiXCR to the public reads, then kept only in-frame beta chains. Rows matching on CDR3 protein sequence are summarized as one entry with the most common DNA and genes. What appears here as the V and J calls and clone size reflects TCRdb's work, not the paper's. For this sample there are 500,000 or so distinct CDR3 sequences; over 11% appear just once. Approximately 0.9% of the sample belongs to the ten largest clones.

Every donor was a healthy Caucasian. The twin cohort consisted of three pairs of female monozygotic twins, all aged about 18 to 29 years. Positive isolation kits from Invitrogen were used to isolate the CD4+ and CD8+ T cell populations. Including cysteine and phenylalanine, the CDR3 has 13 amino acids. The read is trimmed to its CDR3 DNA, 39 bases read in frame from base 1. Between the V and J ends, shortened by 4 bases and 6 bases respectively, the junction contains 9 bases. CDR1 and CDR2 (LGHDT, YNNKEL) derive from the germline V gene (reference sequence). The same data also contributed to another study, on yellow fever vaccine responses in identical twins. According to the second study: The authors reported that the T cell response to vaccination in identical twins appeared partly convergent and partly personalized. The study precisely tracked vaccine-responding T cell clones in identical twins.

The V gene is TRBV3-1 and the J gene is TRBJ2-2; TRBD1 could be the D gene, as 6 bases match. Sequencing was done on a sample of CD4+ T cells sorted from blood. This receptor was taken from a woman between 18 and 30 years old in good health. Here the CDR3 is given as CASSRTGPGELFF. The sequence in DNA is TGTGCCAGCAGCCGCACAGGGCCCGGGGAGCTGTTTTTT.